This T cell receptor (beta chain) appears in the sequencing data of a study of shared clonotypes between healthy human individuals. Study-wide results and limits: An effect of sequencing depth on clonotype sharing among donors was expected. Genetic and exposure-history diversity was limited by the few donors.

This table comes from immunoSEQ multiplex PCR, and its TCRdb copy is limited to in-frame clones, with some not included. The sample consists of about 2.4 million clones, 90% to 95% of them appearing once. A note on this clone: No antigen is known for it.

The source is a man younger than 35 in good health. Sequenced input: naive CD4+ T cells sorted from blood. Subset given: CD45RA+ positively selected.

The CDR3 loop is CASSSGGVPAFQETQYF. The DNA of the CDR3 is TGTGCCAGCAGTTCGGGCGGGGTCCCTGCTTTCCAAGAGACCCAGTACTTC. V usage is TRBV5-4 and J usage is TRBJ2-5, with a possible D match to TRBD2 (6 bases). The CDR3 runs 17 residues. The germline gives CDR1 SGHNT, CDR2 YYREEE (reference sequence). Trimming removed 5 bases at V and 1 base at J, with 21 bases between.